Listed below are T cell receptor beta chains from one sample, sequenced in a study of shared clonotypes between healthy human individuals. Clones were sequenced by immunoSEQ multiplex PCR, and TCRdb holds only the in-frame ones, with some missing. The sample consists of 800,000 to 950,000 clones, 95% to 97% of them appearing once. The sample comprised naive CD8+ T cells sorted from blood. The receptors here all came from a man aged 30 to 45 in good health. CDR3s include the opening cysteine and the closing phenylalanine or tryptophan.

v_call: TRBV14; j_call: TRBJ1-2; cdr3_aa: CASSRRTAYGYTF
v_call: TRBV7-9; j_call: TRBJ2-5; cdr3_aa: CASSLSGQTQETQYF
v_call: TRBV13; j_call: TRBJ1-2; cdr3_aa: CASSGTVSYYGYTF
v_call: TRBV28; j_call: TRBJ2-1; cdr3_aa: CASSLPTSGTHNEQFF
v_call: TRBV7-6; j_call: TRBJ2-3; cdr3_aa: CASSLAGGSTDTQYF
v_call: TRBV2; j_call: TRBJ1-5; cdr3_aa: CASMRGVSNQPQHF
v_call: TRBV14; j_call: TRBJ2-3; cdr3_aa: CASSQDGFEGDTQYF
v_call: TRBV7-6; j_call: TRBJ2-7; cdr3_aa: CASSLGPRTSGRAGFYEQYF
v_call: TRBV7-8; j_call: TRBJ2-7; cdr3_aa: CASSLEFSGSHEQYF
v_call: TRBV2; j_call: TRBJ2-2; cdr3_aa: CATHDRGDNTGELFF
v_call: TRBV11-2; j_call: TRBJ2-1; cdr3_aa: CASSSLQGGNEQFF
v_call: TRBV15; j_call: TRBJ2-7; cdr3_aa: CATSRGEGGGDRLF
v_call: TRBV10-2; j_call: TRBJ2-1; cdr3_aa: CASSEMSPNNEQFF
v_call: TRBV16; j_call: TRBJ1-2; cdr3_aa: CASSQYPGSDYGYTF
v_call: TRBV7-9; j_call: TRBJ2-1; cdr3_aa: CASSLLTSGLTYNEQFF
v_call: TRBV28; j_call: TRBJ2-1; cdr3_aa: CASSYGGRVTYNEQFF
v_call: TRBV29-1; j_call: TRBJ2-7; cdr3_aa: CSVAGIRPTIYEQYF
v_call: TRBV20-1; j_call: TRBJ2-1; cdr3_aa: CSASYTNEQFF
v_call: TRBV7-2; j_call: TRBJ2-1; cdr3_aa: CASSTTLGDNEQFF
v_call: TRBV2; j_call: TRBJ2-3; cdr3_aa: CASPGRRTGTDTQYF
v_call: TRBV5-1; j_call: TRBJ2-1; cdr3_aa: CASRPYGGGNEQFF
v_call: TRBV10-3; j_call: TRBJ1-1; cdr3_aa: CAISDPAGGTEAFF